One sample yielded the 29 T cell receptor beta chains listed below, sequenced in a study of CXCR3-negative and CXCR3-positive naive CD8 T cells. The TRB libraries of cDNA were built by UMI-labeled 5' RACE. TCRdb re-called the 5' RACE reads and gives one entry per CDR3 protein, without DNA. With some 67,000 distinct CDR3 sequences in the sample, the ten largest clones hold about 1.5%. Sequencing was performed on naive CXCR3- CD8+ T cells from blood. The subset denotes: CD45RO-CCR7+CD27+CD95- naive CD8+ T cells lacking CXCR3 (TNR3-). The receptors here all came from a human donor in good health. Some clones in this sample may be carry-over from other donors' samples.

The J gene is TRBJ2-7, the V gene TRBV29-1; checking the TCRdb D call of TRBD1 is not possible without DNA. The CDR3 spans 14 residues. Germline assignment: CDR1 SQVTM and CDR2 ANQGSEA. The CDR3 is CSVEGAGGDYEQYF.

The chain is built from TRBV20-1 and TRBJ2-3; the D call from TCRdb, TRBD2, cannot be confirmed without DNA. The CDR3 has 17 residues. Per the germline V gene, CDR1 is DFQATT and CDR2 is SNEGSKA (reference sequence). The CDR3 reads CSANPLLAGPPPATQYF.

The chain recombines TRBV11-2 with TRBJ2-1; as DNA is missing, the TRBD2 call by TCRdb cannot be tested. The CDR3 is made up of 15 amino acids. Germline lookup yields CDR1 SGHAT and CDR2 FQNNGV. The CDR3 is CASSFTSGSYNEQFF.

J is TRBJ2-7 and V is TRBV7-2. The germline V gene encodes CDR1 SGHTA and CDR2 FQGNSA. This CDR3 has 14 residues. Here the CDR3 reads CASSPSGSPYEQYF.

The V gene is TRBV7-9, the J gene TRBJ1-1; TCRdb outputs TRBD1, but without DNA this stays unchecked. This CDR3 has 13 residues. CDR1 and CDR2 from the germline V gene are SEHNR and FQNEAQ (reference sequence). CDR3 loop: CASSLGTVTEAFF. Supplemented by reference TRBV7-9 and TRBJ1-1, the full variable domain reads DTGVSQNPRHKITKRGQNVTFRCDPISEHNRLYWYRQTLGQGPEFLTYFQNEAQLEKSRLLSDRFSAERPKGSFSTLEIQRTEQGDSAMYLCASSLGTVTEAFFGQGTRLTVV.

The chain uses TRBV28 and TRBJ1-5; TCRdb picks TRBD1, but there is no DNA to check that call. The CDR3 runs to 14 residues. CDR1 MDHEN and CDR2 SYDVKM come from the germline V gene. CDR3 protein: CASSLPGNNQPQHF.

The gene calls are TRBV12-3 or TRBV12-4 and TRBJ2-5; lacking DNA, the TRBD1 call made by TCRdb goes unchecked. This CDR3 spans 14 amino acids. The CDR3 loop reads CASSIQGAWATQYF.

The V gene is TRBV4-3, the J gene TRBJ1-2. This CDR3 contains 13 residues. Germline lookup yields CDR1 LGHNA and CDR2 YSLEER. This chain's CDR3 is CASSLEGKDGYTF.

J is TRBJ1-1 and V is TRBV4-1. The CDR3 sequence is 15 residues long. Germline V CDR1 and CDR2: MGHRA, YSYEKL. CDR3 loop: CASSQDLMGNTEAFF.

V usage is TRBV29-1 and J usage is TRBJ2-7; TCRdb returns TRBD2, unconfirmable since there is no DNA. The CDR3 sequence is 13 residues long. From germline, CDR1 is SQVTM and CDR2 ANQGSEA. The CDR3 is CSVRTSDSYEQYF.

The chain links TRBV2 to TRBJ2-1; TCRdb outputs TRBD2, but without DNA this stays unchecked. Germline V gene data show CDR1 as SNHLY and CDR2 as FYNNEI. The CDR3 sequence is 13 residues long. CDR3 sequence: CASASGSYNEQFF. The whole variable domain, filled in from reference TRBV2 and TRBJ2-1, reads EPEVTQTPSHQVTQMGQEVILRCVPISNHLYFYWYRQILGQKVEFLVSFYNNEISEKSEIFDDQFSVERPDGSNFTLKIRSTKLEDSAMYFCASASGSYNEQFFGPGTRLTVL.

The chain has TRBV5-1 and TRBJ2-7. This CDR3 is 15 amino acids long. Germline assignment: CDR1 SGHRS and CDR2 YFSETQ. CDR3 sequence reads: CASSLERGSAYEQYF.

This chain uses TRBV6-2 or TRBV6-3 with TRBJ2-1; the TRBD1 assignment by TCRdb is unverifiable without DNA. Germline CDR1 reads MNHEY; CDR2 reads SVGEGT. This CDR3 spans 14 amino acids. The CDR3 here is CASSTGTIYNEQFF.

V is TRBV29-1 and J is TRBJ1-1; TCRdb reports TRBD1, a call that lacks DNA to check it against. This CDR3 contains 11 residues. Germline values: CDR1 SQVTM, CDR2 ANQGSEA. The CDR3 is CSVPTGPVAFF. The entire variable domain, with the rest obtained from reference TRBV29-1 and TRBJ1-1, is as follows: SAVISQKPSRDICQRGTSLTIQCQVDSQVTMMFWYRQQPGQSLTLIATANQGSEATYESGFVIDKFPISRPNLTFSTLTVSNMSPEDSSIYLCSVPTGPVAFFGQGTRLTVV.

The chain combines TRBV29-1 with TRBJ2-3; checking the TCRdb D call of TRBD1 is not possible without DNA. This CDR3 has 14 amino acids. Germline V gene sequence: CDR1 SQVTM, CDR2 ANQGSEA. The CDR3 is CSVTRLEQGDTQYF.

The rearrangement uses TRBV5-1 and TRBJ2-3; there is no DNA to check the TCRdb D call of TRBD1. The length of the CDR3 is 15 residues. Germline values: CDR1 SGHRS, CDR2 YFSETQ. This CDR3 is CASSFWGASTDTQYF.

This chain joins TRBV14 and TRBJ2-1; TCRdb's D call, TRBD2, is unchecked because there is no DNA. Germline V gives CDR1 SGHDN, CDR2 FVKESK. The CDR3 covers 14 residues. The CDR3 here is CASSLAGGYNEQFF.

The chain combines TRBV5-1 with TRBJ2-7; absent DNA, TCRdb's TRBD2 call cannot be checked. The CDR3 length is 13 residues. From germline, CDR1 is SGHRS and CDR2 YFSETQ. The CDR3: CASSLGLADEQYF.

The chain couples TRBV29-1 to TRBJ1-1; TCRdb selects TRBD1, and the lack of DNA leaves this call unchecked. Germline CDR1 reads SQVTM; CDR2 reads ANQGSEA. The CDR3 is 11 amino acids. CDR3 protein: CSSRVDTEAFF.

This CDR3 reads CASSQLNYGYTF. The genes are TRBV28 and TRBJ1-2. CDR1 is MDHEN and CDR2 is SYDVKM in the germline V gene. The CDR3 length is 12 residues.

CDR3 sequence: CASSIGQTNSPLHF. The chain joins TRBV9 to TRBJ1-6; the TCRdb D gene call, TRBD1, has no DNA to confirm it. Germline V gene data show CDR1 as SGDLS and CDR2 as YYNGEE. CDR3 length: 14 residues.

V is TRBV15 and J is TRBJ2-1. The CDR3 runs 13 residues. Germline assignment: CDR1 LNHNV and CDR2 YYDKDF (reference sequence). CDR3 protein: CATSGDRNNEQFF.

This sequence joins TRBV6-6 and TRBJ1-6. The CDR3 loop spans 14 amino acids. The germline gives CDR1 MNHNY, CDR2 SVGAGI (reference sequence). The CDR3 spells CASRTDSPQGPLHF.

The chain joins TRBV29-1 to TRBJ2-2. Germline V gene lookup returns CDR1 SQVTM and CDR2 ANQGSEA. The CDR3 contains 11 residues. The CDR3 spells CSLRLAGELFF.

The V and J genes are TRBV6-2 or TRBV6-3 and TRBJ2-5; TCRdb picks TRBD1, but there is no DNA to check that call. Germline V gene lookup returns CDR1 MNHEY and CDR2 SVGEGT. The CDR3 totals 15 residues. CDR3 region: CASSHPRQGRETQYF.

The genes are TRBV12-3 or TRBV12-4 and TRBJ1-3. The CDR3 extends over 14 amino acids. The CDR3 loop is CASSFPEVGNTIYF.

V gene TRBV25-1 combines with J gene TRBJ1-2. Germline values: CDR1 MGHDK, CDR2 SYGVNS. The CDR3 has 14 residues. The CDR3 is CASSEYGQFYGYTF.

This chain uses TRBV15 with TRBJ1-2. There are 13 residues in the CDR3. CDR1 is LNHNV and CDR2 is YYDKDF in the germline V gene (reference sequence). The CDR3 region is CATSEDPDYGYTF. Complete variable domain (other parts from reference TRBV15 and TRBJ1-2): DAMVIQNPRYQVTQFGKPVTLSCSQTLNHNVMYWYQQKSSQAPKLLFHYYDKDFNNEADTPDNFQSRRPNTSFCFLDIRSPGLGDTAMYLCATSEDPDYGYTFGSGTRLTVV.

The CDR3 spells CASSMRAGGPPVCGYTF. This chain joins TRBV21-1 and TRBJ1-2; TCRdb designates TRBD1, a call that cannot be tested without DNA. TRBV21-1 is annotated as a pseudogene. This CDR3 is 17 amino acids long.